The sequence of this T cell receptor (beta chain) was determined in a study of naive CD8 T cells in extremely preterm neonates. Study-level points and caveats: Shared CDR3 nucleotide sequences: preterm 2.5% to 3%, term 0.3% to 0.5%, children 0.025% to 0.035%, adults more than 0.0075%. Preterm infants showed shorter CDR3s, fewer N additions and less trimming than older groups.

Concerning this clone: Its antigen is not identified.

Using immunoSEQ multiplex PCR, the repertoire was profiled, and TCRdb retains in-frame clones only, with some absent. The sample contains over 6,500 clones, just under 98% of which appear only once. V dropped 0 bases and J dropped 0 bases, with 10 bases sitting between them. The CDR3 length is 15 residues. Germline V gene data show CDR1 as SGDLS and CDR2 as YYNGEE. Peripheral blood came from healthy approximately 16-60 month-old surgical children and healthy nonsmoking adults. The origin of this receptor is a human donor in good health. The sample consisted of naive CD8+ T cells from blood. This sequence joins TRBV9 and TRBJ2-7, with D perhaps matching TRBD2 (5 bases). The CDR3 region has the DNA TGTGCCAGCAGCGTAGGAGGGTCGAGCTCCTACGAGCAGTACTTC. Protein: CASSVGGSSSYEQYF.